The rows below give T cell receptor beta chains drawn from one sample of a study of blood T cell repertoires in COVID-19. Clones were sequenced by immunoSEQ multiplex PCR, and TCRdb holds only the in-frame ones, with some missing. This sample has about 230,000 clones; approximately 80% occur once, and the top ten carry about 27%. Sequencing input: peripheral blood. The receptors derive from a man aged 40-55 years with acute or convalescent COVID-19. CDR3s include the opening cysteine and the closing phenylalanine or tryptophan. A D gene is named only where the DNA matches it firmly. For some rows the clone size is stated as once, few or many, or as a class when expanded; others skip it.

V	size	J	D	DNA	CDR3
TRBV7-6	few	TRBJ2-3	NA	TGTGCCAGCAGCTTGGGAGGTACTCCTACTAATACGCAGTATTTT	CASSLGGTPTNTQYF
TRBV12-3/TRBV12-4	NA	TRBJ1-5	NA	TGTGCCAGCAGGGACAGCTTCGGGCAGCCCCAGCATTTT	CASRDSFGQPQHF
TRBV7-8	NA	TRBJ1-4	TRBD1	TGTGCCAGCAGCTTAGTTGGGACAGGGGTTGAGGGGAGTGAAAAACTGTTTTTT	CASSLVGTGVEGSEKLFF
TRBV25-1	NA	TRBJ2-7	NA	TGTGCCAGCAGTGCTCAGATCTACGAGCAGTACTTC	CASSAQIYEQYF
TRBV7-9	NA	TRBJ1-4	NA	TGTGCCAGCAGCTGGGGGGACGCAACTAATGAAAAACTGTTTTTT	CASSWGDATNEKLFF
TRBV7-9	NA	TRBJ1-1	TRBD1	TGTGCCAGCAGCAGGTGGACAGGGATGGGTCTAAACACTGAAGCTTTCTTT	CASSRWTGMGLNTEAFF
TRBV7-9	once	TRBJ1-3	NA	TGTGCCAGCAGGGATACCGGTGGGGGCGGCCGCTCTGGAAACACCATATATTTT	CASRDTGGGGRSGNTIYF
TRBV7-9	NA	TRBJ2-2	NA	TGTGCCAGCAGCTTAAATGAGGGCTCCGGGGAGCTGTTTTTT	CASSLNEGSGELFF
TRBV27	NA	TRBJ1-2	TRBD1	TGTGCCAGCAGTTTACCGGGACAGGGGGCTGAAGGCTACACCTTC	CASSLPGQGAEGYTF
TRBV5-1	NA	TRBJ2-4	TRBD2	TGCGCCAGCAGCCGGACTAGCGGGAGATTAGCCAAAAACATTCAGTACTTC	CASSRTSGRLAKNIQYF
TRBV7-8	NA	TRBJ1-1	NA	TGTGCCAGCAGCCCACACAGGGACGCCACTGAAGCTTTCTTT	CASSPHRDATEAFF
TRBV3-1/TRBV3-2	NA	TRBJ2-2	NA	TGTGCCAGCAGCCAAACGGGGACCGGGGAGCTGTTTTTT	CASSQTGTGELFF